This TCR beta chain originates from a study of PD-1 blockade in classical Hodgkin lymphoma. Every patient had relapsed following autologous stem cell transplantation, and cohorts differed in brentuximab vedotin exposure. Assay: immunoSEQ multiplex PCR; the TCRdb copy retains only in-frame clones and omits some. The sample consists of around 66,000 clones, around 75% of them appearing once. The study, taken as a whole, reports: Diversity similar to that of newly diagnosed patients was seen at baseline in complete responders. The drivers behind the repertoire differences, possibly disease activity or prior therapy, remain undefined. Before treatment, TCR diversity in newly diagnosed patients was reportedly lower than in healthy donors. CD4+ TCR diversity rose significantly by C4D1, and CD8+ TCR diversity did not.

About this clone: Antigen unknown.

CDR3 length equals 14 residues. The germline V gene has CDR1 KGHSH and CDR2 LQKENI. Trimming pared 1 base from V and 1 base from J, leaving 7 bases between. This clonotype was sampled from a human donor with classical Hodgkin lymphoma. The sequencing here drew on peripheral blood mononuclear cells (PBMCs), taken before the second cycle of nivolumab. V usage is TRBV18 and J usage is TRBJ1-1; D remains ambiguous. The CDR3 DNA sequence: TGTGCCAGCTCACCACTCGTCCAGAACACTGAAGCTTTCTTT. This sequence encodes CASSPLVQNTEAFF.